This T cell receptor beta chain was recorded in a study of immune cell composition in non-small cell lung cancer. The table came from immunoSEQ multiplex PCR; TCRdb's copy has only in-frame clones and leaves some out. Counted here are 5,500 to 6,000 clones, more than 70% occurring once; the ten biggest clones make up approximately 7.5%. The clonotype originates from a human donor with non-small cell lung cancer. Specimen: lung tumor tissue.

The DNA of the CDR3 is TGTGCCAGTAGTCCACAGGGCAGCCAAGAGACCCAGTACTTC. Translated: CASSPQGSQETQYF. The chain combines TRBV19 with TRBJ2-5; a possible D gene is TRBD1 (6 bases). Trimming removed 5 bases from V and 1 base from J, with 11 bases in between. This CDR3 region has 14 residues. The germline CDR1 and CDR2 sequences are LNHDA and SQIVND (reference sequence).